This record looks at one T cell receptor (beta chain) sequence and its context. Antigen specificity is unknown. The data were taken from a study of radiation and T cells in renal cell carcinoma. Study-level findings and limits: Top tumor clonotypes rose in blood 2 weeks post-radiation, then contracted.

Germline assignment: CDR1 SGHVS and CDR2 FNYEAQ. The CDR3 length is 13 residues. Trimming stripped 2 bases from V and 4 bases from J, with 8 bases between. Time point given: blood 4 weeks post-SBRT, at nephrectomy. Treatment described: 15 Gy SBRT to primary tumor, nephrectomy 4 weeks later. Nephrectomy followed 15 Gy stereotactic body radiation by 4 weeks. After SBRT, blood was collected at 2 and 4 weeks, plus baseline. Clear cell pathology was present in this patient's renal cell carcinoma. Repertoires were generated with immunoSEQ multiplex PCR, while TCRdb's copy carries only in-frame clones and drops some. The sample has 75,000 to 95,000 clones; around four fifths are singletons.

This receptor was taken from a man between 50 and 59 years old with renal cell carcinoma. The rearrangement links TRBV7-6 to TRBJ2-5, with unresolved D. Source: blood, taken from a patient whose treatment included radiotherapy and nephrectomy. The chain's CDR3 is CASSLPTRETQYF. The CDR3 DNA follows: TGTGCCAGCAGCTTACCGACCCGAGAGACCCAGTACTTC.